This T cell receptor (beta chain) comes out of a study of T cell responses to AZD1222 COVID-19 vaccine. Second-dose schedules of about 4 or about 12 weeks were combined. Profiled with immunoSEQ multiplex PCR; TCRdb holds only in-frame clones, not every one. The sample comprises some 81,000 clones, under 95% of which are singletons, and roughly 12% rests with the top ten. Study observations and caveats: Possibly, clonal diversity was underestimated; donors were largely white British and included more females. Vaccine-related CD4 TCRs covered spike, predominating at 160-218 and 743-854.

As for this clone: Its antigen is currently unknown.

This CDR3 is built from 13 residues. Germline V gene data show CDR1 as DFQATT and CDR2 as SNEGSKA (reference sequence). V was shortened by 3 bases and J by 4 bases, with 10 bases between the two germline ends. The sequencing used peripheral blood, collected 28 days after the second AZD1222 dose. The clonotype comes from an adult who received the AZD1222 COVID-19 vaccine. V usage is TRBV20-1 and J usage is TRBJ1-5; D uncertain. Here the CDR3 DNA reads TGCAGTGCTAGTTTTCAGTCTAATCAGCCCCAGCATTTT. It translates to CSASFQSNQPQHF.